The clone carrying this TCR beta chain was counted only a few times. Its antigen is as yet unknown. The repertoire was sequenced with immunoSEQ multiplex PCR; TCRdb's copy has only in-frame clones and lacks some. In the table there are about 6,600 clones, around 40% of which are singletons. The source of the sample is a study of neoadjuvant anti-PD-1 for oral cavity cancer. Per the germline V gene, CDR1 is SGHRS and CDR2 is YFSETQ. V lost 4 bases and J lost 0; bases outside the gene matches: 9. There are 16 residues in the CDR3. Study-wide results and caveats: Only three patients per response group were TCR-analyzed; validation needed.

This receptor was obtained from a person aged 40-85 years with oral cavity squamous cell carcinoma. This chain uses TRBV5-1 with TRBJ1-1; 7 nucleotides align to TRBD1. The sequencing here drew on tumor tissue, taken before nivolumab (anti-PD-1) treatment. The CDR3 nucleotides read TGCGCCAGCAGCCCAGACTCCGGGACAGTGAACACTGAAGCTTTCTTT. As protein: CASSPDSGTVNTEAFF.